The clone carrying this TCR beta chain was seen ten or more times. CDR1 is SGHKS, CDR2 YYEKEE, per germline (reference sequence). Trimming took off 3 bases at V and 0 bases at J, with 10 bases between the two ends. The CDR3 contains 15 residues. These data belong to a study of CD8 T cells in ankylosing spondylitis. Via MiXCR, TCRdb re-called the 5' RACE reads, giving one row per CDR3 protein. This sample has 100,000 to 150,000 distinct CDR3 sequences, with over 6.5% found just once. Sequenced sample: blood, either unsorted or a sorted T cell fraction (not recorded which). V and J are TRBV5-5 and TRBJ2-1, with D possibly TRBD1 on 5 matching bases. The source is a male donor with ankylosing spondylitis or in good health (not recorded which). The CDR3 DNA is TGTGCCAGCAGCTCGACAGCCAGCTCCTACAATGAGCAGTTCTTC. Translated, it gives CASSSTASSYNEQFF. Full variable domain (outside the CDR3, taken from reference TRBV5-5 and TRBJ2-1): DAGVTQSPTHLIKTRGQQVTLRCSPISGHKSVSWYQQVLGQGPQFIFQYYEKEERGRGNFPDRFSARQFPNYSSELNVNALLLGDSALYLCASSSTASSYNEQFFGPGTRLTVL.